The T cell receptor (beta chain) described here comes from a study of a mutant IDH1 vaccine in newly diagnosed glioma. Broader study findings: Changes in top peripheral clonotypes did not appear linked to pseudoprogression.

This CDR3 contains 16 residues. V lost 3 bases, J lost 0 bases, and 13 bases lay in between. CDR1 and CDR2 (germline): SGDLS, YYNGEE. The method was immunoSEQ multiplex PCR; TCRdb's version includes in-frame clones alone and lacks a portion of them. The sample includes tens of thousands of clones, around 90% of them seen just once. For this clone: What it binds is unknown.

Stated time point: week 5, during vaccination. Mutant IDH1 20-mer peptide, at 300 ug, made up each vaccine dose, with topical imiquimod. This TCR was sampled from a woman in her forties or fifties with glioma. The sequencing used PBMCs, collected from a glioma patient whose treatment included an IDH1 peptide vaccine. The chain has TRBV9 and TRBJ1-3, with D perhaps TRBD1 (6 bases). The DNA of the CDR3 is TGTGCCAGCAGCGAACAACAGGGTTCCTCTGGAAACACCATATATTTT. The encoded protein is CASSEQQGSSGNTIYF. The full variable domain, with the rest looked up from reference TRBV9 and TRBJ1-3, is DSGVTQTPKHLITATGQRVTLRCSPRSGDLSVYWYQQSLDQGLQFLIQYYNGEERAKGNILERFSAQQFPDLHSELNLSSLELGDSALYFCASSEQQGSSGNTIYFGEGSWLTVV.